A selection of T cell receptor beta chains follows, all from one sample in a study of blood T cells in healthy people across ages. TCRdb re-called the 5' RACE reads through MiXCR, storing one row per CDR3 protein. Here the sample spans about 970,000 distinct CDR3 sequences, approximately 50% being singletons. The sequenced sample consisted of blood. These receptor sequences come from a woman in her sixties in good health. Each CDR3 is given with its conserved first and last residue. Fields, in order: D gene, V gene, clone size, J gene, CDR3 protein, CDR3 DNA. D genes are given only for firm matches. The size of a clone is reported for some rows only, either as once, few or many, or as a class for expanded clones.

>-|TRBV6-6|-|TRBJ2-7
CASTPSGDRFYEQYF
TGTGCCAGCACTCCATCGGGGGACAGATTCTACGAGCAGTACTTC
>-|TRBV28|-|TRBJ2-2
CASSKGEGPLNTGELFF
TGTGCCAGCAGCAAGGGAGAGGGACCCCTGAACACCGGGGAGCTGTTTTTT
>-|TRBV7-2|-|TRBJ2-7
CASSPRTRSSYEQYF
TGTGCCAGCAGCCCCAGAACTAGGAGCTCCTACGAGCAGTACTTC
>-|TRBV18|-|TRBJ2-1
CASSLKLVGEQFF
TGTGCCAGCTCACTGAAATTAGTTGGTGAGCAGTTCTTC
>-|TRBV29-1|-|TRBJ1-2
CSVGRGPNYGYTF
TGCAGCGTCGGCAGGGGACCTAACTATGGCTACACCTTC
>TRBD1|TRBV28|few|TRBJ1-4
CASSPEGTGNEKLFF
TGTGCCAGCAGTCCGGAGGGGACAGGAAATGAAAAACTGTTTTTT
>-|TRBV6-5|-|TRBJ1-6
CASSGQSVVAPLHF
TGTGCCAGCAGCGGACAGTCTGTGGTAGCACCCCTCCACTTT
>TRBD2|TRBV4-2|-|TRBJ2-2
CASSQGEASGITGELFF
TGTGCCAGCAGCCAAGGGGAGGCTAGCGGGATCACCGGGGAGCTGTTTTTT
>-|TRBV7-9|-|TRBJ2-7
CAGSPSGRNEQYF
TGTGCCGGCAGCCCCTCGGGGCGCAACGAGCAGTACTTC
>TRBD1|TRBV7-2|few|TRBJ2-5
CASSSGQGRQETQYF
TGTGCCAGCAGCTCGGGACAGGGGCGACAAGAGACCCAGTACTTC
>TRBD2|TRBV5-1|once|TRBJ2-5
CASSSAGGDQETQYF
TGCGCCAGCAGCTCGGCGGGAGGGGACCAAGAGACCCAGTACTTC
>TRBD1|TRBV11-2|-|TRBJ2-3
CASGQAYTSTDTQYF
TGTGCTTCGGGACAGGCATATACTAGCACAGATACGCAGTATTTT
>-|TRBV7-2|-|TRBJ2-3
CATTRSLADTQYF
TGTGCCACCACCCGGAGTCTGGCAGATACGCAGTATTTT
>-|TRBV18|-|TRBJ2-3
CASSPYRETDTQYF
TGTGCCAGCTCACCTTACAGGGAAACAGATACGCAGTATTTT
>-|TRBV6-2/TRBV6-3|-|TRBJ2-1
CASSSGGGAYNEQFF
TGTGCCAGCAGTTCCGGCGGAGGGGCCTACAATGAGCAGTTCTTC
>-|TRBV15|-|TRBJ2-5
CATSRTPSWGETQYF
TGTGCCACCAGCAGAACACCTTCGTGGGGGGAGACCCAGTACTTC
>TRBD2|TRBV5-1|-|TRBJ2-1
CASSRGLAVQETQFF
TGCGCCAGCAGCCGGGGACTAGCGGTCCAAGAGACCCAGTTCTTC
>TRBD2|TRBV3-1|-|TRBJ2-1
CASTQQLAGVSEQFF
TGTGCCAGCACCCAGCAACTAGCGGGAGTGAGTGAGCAGTTCTTC
>-|TRBV28|-|TRBJ2-7
CASGLRGYEQYF
TGTGCCAGCGGCCTTCGGGGGTACGAGCAGTACTTC
>-|TRBV29-1|many|TRBJ2-7
CSVRTDSYEQYF
TGCAGCGTCCGGACAGACTCCTACGAGCAGTACTTC
>-|TRBV13|-|TRBJ2-7
CASSVQNSLRLGEQYF
TGTGCCAGCAGCGTTCAAAACTCCCTTCGTCTGGGTGAGCAGTACTTC
>TRBD2|TRBV7-2|-|TRBJ2-5
CASSPTSTGTRVDQYF
TGTGCCAGCAGCCCAACCTCTACCGGGACTAGAGTTGACCAGTACTTC
>-|TRBV11-2|-|TRBJ1-4
CASSLGRRATNEKLFF
TGTGCCAGCAGCTTAGGCCGACGGGCAACTAATGAAAAACTGTTTTTT
>TRBD2|TRBV12-3/TRBV12-4|-|TRBJ2-7
CASRPTSGSEEQYF
TGTGCCAGCAGGCCGACTAGCGGGAGTGAAGAGCAGTACTTC
>-|TRBV4-1|few|TRBJ2-3
CASSQGGRESGRGTDTQYF
TGCGCCAGCAGCCAAGGGGGGCGCGAATCGGGGCGCGGCACAGATACGCAGTATTTT
>-|TRBV13|-|TRBJ2-7
CASSLAVAEQYF
TGTGCCAGCAGTCTAGCAGTGGCCGAGCAGTACTTC
>-|TRBV20-1|few|TRBJ2-3
CSARGVDTQYF
TGCAGTGCTAGGGGTGTAGATACGCAGTATTTT
>TRBD1|TRBV4-2|few|TRBJ2-7
CASSPRPGGAYEQYF
TGTGCCAGCAGCCCGCGCCCAGGGGGCGCCTACGAGCAGTACTTC
>TRBD2|TRBV12-3/TRBV12-4|-|TRBJ2-4
CASTNNKGLAVYNEQYF
TGTGCCAGCACCAATAATAAGGGACTAGCGGTCTACAATGAGCAGTACTTC
>-|TRBV10-3|few|TRBJ2-3
CAISGPGTDTQYF
TGTGCCATCTCAGGACCTGGCACAGATACGCAGTATTTT
>-|TRBV28|-|TRBJ1-5
CASSTGTHDQPQHF
TGTGCCAGCAGCACCGGGACACACGATCAGCCCCAGCATTTT
>TRBD1|TRBV7-8|few|TRBJ2-5
CASREGRTGSETQYF
TGTGCCAGCAGAGAGGGACGGACAGGGTCGGAGACCCAGTACTTC
>-|TRBV29-1|-|TRBJ2-3
CSVDLWGLKRVGTDTQYF
TGCAGCGTTGATCTTTGGGGCCTTAAAAGGGTAGGCACAGATACGCAGTATTTT
>-|TRBV20-1|-|TRBJ2-7
CSAKVGGSSTEQYF
TGCAGTGCTAAGGTGGGAGGAAGCAGCACCGAGCAGTACTTC
>TRBD1|TRBV6-6|-|TRBJ2-3
CASSLDRGSITDTQYF
TGTGCCAGCAGTTTAGACAGGGGCTCGATCACAGATACGCAGTATTTT
>TRBD1|TRBV14|-|TRBJ2-5
CASSMTGVQETQYF
TGTGCCAGCAGCATGACAGGGGTCCAAGAGACCCAGTACTTC
>TRBD1|TRBV7-2|-|TRBJ2-1
CASSALGTGTYNEQFF
TGTGCCAGCAGCGCGCTGGGGACAGGGACCTACAATGAGCAGTTCTTC
>TRBD1|TRBV29-1|-|TRBJ2-5
CRVDRESETQYF
TGCCGCGTAGACAGGGAGAGTGAGACCCAGTACTTC
>TRBD2|TRBV28|-|TRBJ2-3
CASTSGIDTQYF
TGTGCCAGTACTAGCGGGATAGATACGCAGTATTTT
>TRBD1|TRBV7-6|-|TRBJ1-5
CASSLALGTEYSNQPQHF
TGTGCCAGCAGCTTAGCCCTCGGGACAGAGTATAGCAATCAGCCCCAGCATTTT
>-|TRBV5-1|few|TRBJ2-7
CASSLVGTGDEQYF
TGCGCCAGCAGCTTGGTGGGCACCGGGGACGAGCAGTACTTC
>-|TRBV7-3|few|TRBJ2-7
CASSPQGNGYEQYF
TGTGCCAGCAGCCCGCAGGGGAATGGTTACGAGCAGTACTTC
>-|TRBV27|-|TRBJ1-2
CASSFNRDYGYTF
TGTGCCAGCAGTTTCAACAGGGACTATGGCTACACCTTC
>-|TRBV2|-|TRBJ2-7
CASSVGRYYEQYF
TGTGCCAGCAGTGTAGGGAGATACTACGAGCAGTACTTC
>-|TRBV6-2/TRBV6-3|once|TRBJ2-2
CASSTTGNTGELFF
TGTGCCAGCAGCACAACAGGAAACACCGGGGAGCTGTTTTTT
>-|TRBV20-1|-|TRBJ1-2
CSAERTANYGYTF
TGCAGTGCTGAACGGACAGCTAACTATGGCTACACCTTC
>-|TRBV4-3|-|TRBJ1-1
CASSQGHFTEVTEAFF
TGCGCCAGCAGCCAAGGTCACTTCACGGAAGTCACTGAAGCTTTCTTT
>TRBD1|TRBV28|-|TRBJ1-2
CASSTTGGGGYTF
TGTGCCAGCAGTACCACAGGGGGCGGTGGCTACACCTTC